The sequence of this T cell receptor (beta chain) was determined in a study of T cell changes during pregnancy in multiple sclerosis. This clone was found once. Some clones are missing from TCRdb's copy, which holds only in-frame ones; the method was immunoSEQ multiplex PCR. The sample carries tens of thousands of clones, about 92% recorded once. V dropped 6 bases and J dropped 10; count of bases not matched to a gene: 11. This CDR3 has 16 residues. Per the germline V gene, CDR1 is SNHLY and CDR2 is FYNNEI. The gene calls are TRBV2 and TRBJ2-1; 14 bases are shared with TRBD2. This TCR came from a female donor in good health, enrolled as a control in a pregnancy study. This specimen consisted of peripheral blood, obtained in the third trimester of pregnancy. CDR3 DNA sequence: TGTGCCAGCAGCGCGGGACTAGCGGGAGTTCGGGGGGAGCAGTTCTTC. It encodes CASSAGLAGVRGEQFF.